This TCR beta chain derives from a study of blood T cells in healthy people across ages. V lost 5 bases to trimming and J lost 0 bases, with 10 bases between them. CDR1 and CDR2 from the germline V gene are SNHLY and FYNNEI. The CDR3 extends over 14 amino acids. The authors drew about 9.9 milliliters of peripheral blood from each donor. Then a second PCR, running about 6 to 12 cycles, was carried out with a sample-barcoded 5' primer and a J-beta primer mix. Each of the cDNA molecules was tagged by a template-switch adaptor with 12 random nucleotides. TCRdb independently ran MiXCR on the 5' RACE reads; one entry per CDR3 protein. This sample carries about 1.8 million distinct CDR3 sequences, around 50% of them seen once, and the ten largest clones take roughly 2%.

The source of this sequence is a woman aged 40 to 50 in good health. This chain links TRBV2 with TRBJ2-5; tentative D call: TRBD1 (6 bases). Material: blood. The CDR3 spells CASSTGQNQETQYF. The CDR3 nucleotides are TGTGCCAGCAGTACAGGACAGAACCAAGAGACCCAGTACTTC. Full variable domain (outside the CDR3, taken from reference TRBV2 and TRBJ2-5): EPEVTQTPSHQVTQMGQEVILRCVPISNHLYFYWYRQILGQKVEFLVSFYNNEISEKSEIFDDQFSVERPDGSNFTLKIRSTKLEDSAMYFCASSTGQNQETQYFGPGTRLLVL.